A selection of T cell receptor beta chains follows, all from one sample in a study of shared clonotypes between healthy human individuals. Sequenced by immunoSEQ multiplex PCR; TCRdb stores in-frame clones only, minus some. Here the sample spans 2.3 million or so clones, approximately 95% being singletons. Sequenced material: naive CD4+ T cells from PBMCs. Every receptor here comes from a man younger than 35 in good health. Some clones in this sample may be carry-over from other donors' samples. Each CDR3 is given with its conserved first and last residue. Each record gives: D gene, CDR3 length, J gene, V gene, clone size, CDR3 protein, CDR3 DNA. The D gene is left open where the match is weak. Size is omitted from some rows. Given values are once, few, many or a class for expanded clones.

D: .
length: 14
J: TRBJ2-3
V: TRBV7-2
size: .
CDR3: CASSLVNPTDTQYF
DNA: TGTGCCAGCAGCTTAGTGAATCCCACAGATACGCAGTATTTT

D: .
length: 13
J: TRBJ1-1
V: TRBV14
size: .
CDR3: CASSLGANTEAFF
DNA: TGTGCCAGCAGCCTCGGGGCCAACACTGAAGCTTTCTTT

D: .
length: 15
J: TRBJ2-3
V: TRBV5-4
size: once
CDR3: CASSPSSGDTDTQYF
DNA: TGTGCCAGCAGCCCTTCGTCAGGGGACACAGATACGCAGTATTTT

D: TRBD2
length: 18
J: TRBJ2-1
V: TRBV5-6
size: .
CDR3: CASSLWTSARSTYNEQFF
DNA: TGTGCCAGCAGCCTATGGACTAGCGCAAGGAGCACCTACAATGAGCAGTTCTTC

D: TRBD1
length: 15
J: TRBJ2-6
V: TRBV28
size: .
CDR3: CASSEPGQLANVLTF
DNA: TGTGCCAGCAGTGAGCCGGGACAGTTAGCCAACGTCCTGACTTTC

D: .
length: 11
J: TRBJ2-2
V: TRBV19
size: .
CDR3: CAAERPGELFF
DNA: TGTGCCGCAGAGCGCCCGGGGGAGCTGTTTTTT

D: TRBD1
length: 15
J: TRBJ2-7
V: TRBV19
size: .
CDR3: CASSAPGTGDYEQYF
DNA: TGTGCCAGTAGTGCACCCGGGACAGGGGACTACGAGCAGTACTTC

D: .
length: 12
J: TRBJ2-7
V: TRBV28
size: .
CDR3: CASKDSSYEQYF
DNA: TGTGCCAGCAAGGACAGCTCCTACGAGCAGTACTTC

D: TRBD2
length: 16
J: TRBJ2-1
V: TRBV4-3
size: once
CDR3: CASSQNIAGGYNEQFF
DNA: TGCGCCAGCAGCCAAAATATAGCGGGAGGCTACAATGAGCAGTTCTTC

D: .
length: 15
J: TRBJ2-2
V: TRBV29-1
size: .
CDR3: CSVGWRFANTGELFF
DNA: TGCAGCGTTGGGTGGCGGTTCGCGAACACCGGGGAGCTGTTTTTT

D: .
length: 13
J: TRBJ2-7
V: TRBV5-1
size: once
CDR3: CASSLTTYYEQYF
DNA: TGCGCCAGCAGCTTGACTACCTACTACGAGCAGTACTTC

D: .
length: 13
J: TRBJ1-2
V: TRBV25-1
size: .
CDR3: CASRSLPDSGYTF
DNA: TGTGCCAGCAGGTCCCTCCCGGACTCCGGCTACACCTTC

D: TRBD2
length: 15
J: TRBJ2-3
V: TRBV4-1
size: .
CDR3: CASSQDAGVWDTQYF
DNA: TGCGCCAGCAGCCAAGACGCGGGAGTGTGGGATACGCAGTATTTT

D: .
length: 15
J: TRBJ1-6
V: TRBV5-1
size: .
CDR3: CASSLAGPPNSPLHF
DNA: TGCGCCAGCAGCTTGGCCGGGCCCCCCAATTCACCCCTCCACTTT

D: .
length: 14
J: TRBJ1-3
V: TRBV15
size: .
CDR3: CATSRYKFGNTIYF
DNA: TGTGCCACCAGCAGATACAAATTTGGAAACACCATATATTTT

D: TRBD1
length: 15
J: TRBJ2-7
V: TRBV7-3
size: once
CDR3: CASSFQGGQGNEQYF
DNA: TGTGCCAGCAGCTTTCAAGGAGGACAGGGCAACGAGCAGTACTTC

D: .
length: 12
J: TRBJ2-5
V: TRBV6-5
size: .
CDR3: CATRVLQETQYF
DNA: TGTGCCACCAGGGTATTGCAAGAGACCCAGTACTTC

D: .
length: 12
J: TRBJ2-7
V: TRBV6-4
size: .
CDR3: CASSEAGDEQYF
DNA: TGTGCCAGCAGTGAAGCGGGCGACGAGCAGTACTTC

D: .
length: 13
J: TRBJ2-7
V: TRBV5-4
size: .
CDR3: CASSRGLPSEQYF
DNA: TGTGCCAGCAGTAGAGGTCTCCCTTCCGAGCAGTACTTC

D: .
length: 14
J: TRBJ1-5
V: TRBV7-2
size: few
CDR3: CASSLKAGSQPQHF
DNA: TGTGCCAGCAGCTTAAAGGCAGGGAGCCAGCCCCAGCATTTT

D: .
length: 14
J: TRBJ2-7
V: TRBV28
size: .
CDR3: CASSPPGLAREQYF
DNA: TGTGCCAGCAGTCCCCCAGGTCTAGCGCGCGAGCAGTACTTC

D: TRBD1
length: 17
J: TRBJ2-3
V: TRBV5-8
size: .
CDR3: CASSLNRGLMVSDTQYF
DNA: TGTGCCAGCAGCCTCAACAGGGGGCTTATGGTTTCAGATACGCAGTATTTT

D: .
length: 13
J: TRBJ1-1
V: TRBV7-3
size: few
CDR3: CASSFRTNTEAFF
DNA: TGTGCCAGCAGCTTTAGGACGAACACTGAAGCTTTCTTT

D: TRBD2
length: 15
J: TRBJ2-7
V: TRBV4-2
size: .
CDR3: CASSQELAPFAEQYF
DNA: TGTGCCAGCAGCCAAGAACTAGCGCCTTTTGCCGAGCAGTACTTC

D: TRBD1
length: 16
J: TRBJ2-3
V: TRBV10-3
size: .
CDR3: CAISRQGVVGTDTQYF
DNA: TGTGCCATCAGCCGCCAGGGGGTTGTTGGCACAGATACGCAGTATTTT

D: .
length: 15
J: TRBJ1-2
V: TRBV7-8
size: .
CDR3: CASSPRRQLNYGYTF
DNA: TGTGCCAGCAGCCCAAGAAGACAGCTTAACTATGGCTACACCTTC